The following is a TCR beta chain sequence with its context. In this sample, this clonotype turned up many times. Its antigen is not yet known. Base qualities are not recorded, but no much larger clone differs from it by a single base. Sample time point, as interpreted from the label and publication: healthy volunteer bleed at 6 weeks. Total RNA was isolated from unfractionated whole blood collected in Tempus Blood RNA tubes. Four or five healthy volunteers acted as controls for TCR sequencing and had blood drawn at day 0, 2 weeks and 6 weeks. Preparation of the library involved RACE. The reads were generated on a NextSeq 500. During library preparation, unique molecular identifiers were attached to individual cDNA molecules so that TCRs could be counted in a quantitative, reproducible way. The authors' pipeline ran thus. A median of about 87,000 TCRs per sample was observed, with a range of about 20,000 to 750,000. The Decombinator software suite was used to annotate the V, J and CDR3 of the TCR reads. To make PS versus PT1 abundance plots, every sample was subsampled to the same number of TCRs (28,000). Expanded TCRs were defined as absent before sensitization and observed at least eight times at the 2-week time point. The public sequencing data were trimmed at Q25 with fastp and processed into clonotypes with MiXCR by TCRdb, which kept only in-frame beta chains. Merged by CDR3 protein, the rows form single entries marked with the most common genes and DNA. The V and J calls reflect TCRdb's pipeline rather than the authors' work. A total of 65,000 or so distinct CDR3 sequences appear in this sample, around 6.1% of them only once. Around 3.6% of the sample is held by the ten biggest clonotypes.

The data stem from a study of human T cells and chemical hapten exposure (dated by TCRdb to the early 2020s). In terms of the full investigation: Libraries were pooled for sequencing, and variation in per-sample TCR yields was attributed mainly to small differences in library volumes within the pool. Both TCR alpha and TCR beta chains were sequenced from each blood RNA sample. Peripheral blood TCR repertoire changes were tracked in vivo in alopecia patients during primary and secondary sensitization to the hapten diphenylcyclopropenone (DPC). The research as a whole found: After repeated subsampling, changes were observed in the strength of the expansion versus patch-test correlation and in the threshold at which the correlation became significant. No change with DPC sensitization was found in the number of TCRs above 1 in 1000 frequency, and no evidence of global repertoire structure alterations was found.

Trimming costs V 0 bases and J 7 bases, and their ends lie 16 bases apart. The CDR3 has 15 amino acids, counting the end cysteine and phenylalanine. CDR3 DNA only is kept here, 45 bases in frame from base 1. Looking up the germline V gene (reference sequence) yields CDR1 GTSNPN and CDR2 SVGIG. The TCR was taken from a female donor in good health. Some clones in this sample may be carry-over from other donors' samples. The chain is made from TRBV30 and TRBJ2-1, with a tentative D gene TRBD1 over 6 matching bases. Sequenced sample: whole blood. Here is the DNA: TGTGCCTGGAGTGTAGGGGGAGAGAGAGGGAATGAGCAGTTCTTC. The translation is CAWSVGGERGNEQFF.